This T cell receptor beta chain was captured in a study of cytomegalovirus exposure and HLA in healthy donors. Study outcomes and limitations: Later analysis demonstrated an association between a missense DCLRE1C variant and TCR beta V- and J-gene trimming. Apparent HLA restriction characterized most CMV-associated TCR beta chains in a later analysis.

This CDR3 region has 14 residues. J was trimmed by 6 bases and V by 5 bases; bases with no gene match: 9. Germline CDR1 reads WNHNN; CDR2 reads SYGVQD (reference sequence). The PCR made use of 60 Vbeta and 13 Jbeta primers. Sequenced by immunoSEQ multiplex PCR; TCRdb stores in-frame clones only, minus some. Recorded for this sample: about 70,000 clones. With regard to this clone: The target antigen is unknown.

Input material: PBMCs. The sequence came from a female donor in good health and CMV-seropositive. This chain links TRBV10-1 with TRBJ2-7; the match to TRBD2 covers 8 bases. The CDR3 reads CASSQIPGLAEQYF. The CDR3 DNA reads as TGCGCCAGCAGTCAAATTCCCGGACTAGCCGAGCAGTACTTC.